The T cell receptor (beta chain) under discussion was sequenced for a study of blood T cell repertoires in COVID-19. The data were produced by immunoSEQ multiplex PCR, yet TCRdb's version contains in-frame clones alone and is incomplete. The sample has under 200,000 clones; about 85% are singletons. This CDR3 is built from 16 residues. V dropped 2 bases and J dropped 5 bases, with 18 bases sitting between them. CDR1 MNHNS and CDR2 SASEGT come from the germline V gene. Sample: peripheral blood. This chain connects TRBV6-1 to TRBJ2-5; no clear D gene. The receptor was derived from a man aged 60 to 69 with active or convalescent COVID-19. The CDR3 DNA reads as TGTGCCAGCAGTGAAAAAAGATCAAGTAGAGAGGAGACCCAGTACTTC. Amino acids: CASSEKRSSREETQYF.